This T cell receptor (beta chain) derives from a study of shared clonotypes between healthy human individuals. A word on this clone: A far larger clone is one nucleotide away, so this likely arose from a read error.

Sequencing used immunoSEQ multiplex PCR; TCRdb keeps in-frame clones, though not all of them. Of 450,000 to 500,000 clones in the sample, 65% to 85% were seen once. This CDR3 comprises 15 residues. V gave up 3 bases and J gave up 3 bases, with 15 bases separating them. CDR1 is KGHSH, CDR2 LQKENI, per germline. The V call is TRBV18, the J call TRBJ2-7, with a tentative D call TRBD2 (6 bases). The sequencing sample was made of PBMCs. This sequence originates from a woman aged 35 to 49 in good health. Some clones in this sample may be carry-over from other donors' samples. The CDR3 is CASSPRSGTLYEQYF. CDR3 DNA sequence: TGTGCCAGCTCACCCCGCTCGGGGACTCTCTACGAGCAGTACTTC.